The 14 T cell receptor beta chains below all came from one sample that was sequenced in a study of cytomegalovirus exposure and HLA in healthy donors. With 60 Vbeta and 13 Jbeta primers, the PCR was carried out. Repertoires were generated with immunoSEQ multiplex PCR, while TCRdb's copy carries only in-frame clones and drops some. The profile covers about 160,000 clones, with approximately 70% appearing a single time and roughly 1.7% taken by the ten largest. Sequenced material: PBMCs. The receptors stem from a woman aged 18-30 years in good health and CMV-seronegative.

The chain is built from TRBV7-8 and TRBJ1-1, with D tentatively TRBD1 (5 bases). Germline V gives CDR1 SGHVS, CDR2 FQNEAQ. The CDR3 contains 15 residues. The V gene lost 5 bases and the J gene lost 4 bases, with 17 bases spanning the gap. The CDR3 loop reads CASSLRSKGFTEAFF. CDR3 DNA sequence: TGTGCCAGCAGCCTAAGAAGCAAGGGGTTCACTGAAGCTTTCTTT.

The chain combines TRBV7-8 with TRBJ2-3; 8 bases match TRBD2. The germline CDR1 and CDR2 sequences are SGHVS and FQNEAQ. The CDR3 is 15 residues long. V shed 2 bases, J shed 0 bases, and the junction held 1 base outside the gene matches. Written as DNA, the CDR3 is TGTGCCAGCAGCTTATTAGCGGGAAGCACAGATACGCAGTATTTT. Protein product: CASSLLAGSTDTQYF.

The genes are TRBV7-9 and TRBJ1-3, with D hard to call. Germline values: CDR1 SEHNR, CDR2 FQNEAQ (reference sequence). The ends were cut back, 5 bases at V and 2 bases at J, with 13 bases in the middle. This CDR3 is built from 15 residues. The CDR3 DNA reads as TGTGCCAGCAGCGGCAGTAGGGAGACTGGAAACACCATATATTTT. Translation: CASSGSRETGNTIYF.

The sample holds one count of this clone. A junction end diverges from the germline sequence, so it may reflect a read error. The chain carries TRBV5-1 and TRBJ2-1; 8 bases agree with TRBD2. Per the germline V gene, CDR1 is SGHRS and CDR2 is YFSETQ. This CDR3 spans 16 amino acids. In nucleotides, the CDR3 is TGCGCCAGCAGCTTGGGGGCGGGAGGCTTTACGAATGAGCAATTCTTC. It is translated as CASSLGAGGFTNEQFF.

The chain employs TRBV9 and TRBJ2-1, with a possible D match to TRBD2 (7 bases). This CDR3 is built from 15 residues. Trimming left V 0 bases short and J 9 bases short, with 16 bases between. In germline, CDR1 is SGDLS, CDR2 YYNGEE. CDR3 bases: TGTGCCAGCAGCGTAGAGGGGGGGGGCCTGAGTGAGCAGTTCTTC. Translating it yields CASSVEGGGLSEQFF.

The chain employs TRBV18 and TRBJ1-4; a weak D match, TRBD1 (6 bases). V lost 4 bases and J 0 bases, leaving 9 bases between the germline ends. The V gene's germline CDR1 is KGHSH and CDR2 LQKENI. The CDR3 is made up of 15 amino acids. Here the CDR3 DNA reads TGTGCCAGCTCACTTCGACAGGCAACTAATGAAAAACTGTTTTTT. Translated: CASSLRQATNEKLFF.

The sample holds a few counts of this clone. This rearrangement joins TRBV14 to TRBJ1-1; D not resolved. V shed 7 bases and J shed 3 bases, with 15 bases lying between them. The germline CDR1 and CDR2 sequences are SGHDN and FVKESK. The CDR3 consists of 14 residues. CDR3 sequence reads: CASTRAGHYTEAFF. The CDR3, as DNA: TGTGCCAGCACCCGAGCTGGGCACTACACTGAAGCTTTCTTT.

The CDR3, as DNA: TGCGCCAGCAGCGGCACCGGGACAGGGTCCGGAGAGACCCAGTACTTC. Encoded protein: CASSGTGTGSGETQYF. V is TRBV5-1 and J is TRBJ2-5; 9 bases match TRBD1. The trim removed 4 bases at V and 4 bases at J, leaving 11 bases unmatched. This CDR3 is built from 16 residues. Per germline, CDR1 SGHRS and CDR2 YFSETQ.

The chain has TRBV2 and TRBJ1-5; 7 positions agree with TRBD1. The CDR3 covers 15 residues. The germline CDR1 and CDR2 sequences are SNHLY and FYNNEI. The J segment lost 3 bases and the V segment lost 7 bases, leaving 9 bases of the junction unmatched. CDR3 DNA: TGTGCCAGCAATGACAGGGTCTCCTTCAATCAGCCCCAGCATTTT. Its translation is CASNDRVSFNQPQHF.

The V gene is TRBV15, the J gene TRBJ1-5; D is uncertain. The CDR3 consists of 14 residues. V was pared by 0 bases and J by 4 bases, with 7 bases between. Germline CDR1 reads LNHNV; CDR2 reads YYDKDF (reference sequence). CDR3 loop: CATSRDSGNQPQHF. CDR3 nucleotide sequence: TGTGCCACCAGCAGAGATTCGGGAAATCAGCCCCAGCATTTT.

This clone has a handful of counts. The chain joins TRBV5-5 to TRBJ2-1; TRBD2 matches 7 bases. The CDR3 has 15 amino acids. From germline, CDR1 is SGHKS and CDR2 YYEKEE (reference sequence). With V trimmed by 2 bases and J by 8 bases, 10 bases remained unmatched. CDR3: CASSLGLDNSYEQFF. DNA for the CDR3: TGTGCCAGCAGCTTAGGACTAGATAATAGCTATGAGCAGTTCTTC.

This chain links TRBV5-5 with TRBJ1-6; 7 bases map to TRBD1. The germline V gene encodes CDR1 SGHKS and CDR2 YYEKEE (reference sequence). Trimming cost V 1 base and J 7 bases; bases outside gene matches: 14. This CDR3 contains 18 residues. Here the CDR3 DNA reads TGTGCCAGCAGCTTGAGTGTAAGGGGGCGATCCCAAAATTCACCCCTCCACTTT. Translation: CASSLSVRGRSQNSPLHF.

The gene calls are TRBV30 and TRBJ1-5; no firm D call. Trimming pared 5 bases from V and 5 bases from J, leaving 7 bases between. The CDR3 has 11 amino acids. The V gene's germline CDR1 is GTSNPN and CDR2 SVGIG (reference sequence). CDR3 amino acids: CAWGPDQPQHF. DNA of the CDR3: TGTGCCTGGGGCCCCGATCAGCCCCAGCATTTT. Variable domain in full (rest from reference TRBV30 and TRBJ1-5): SQTIHQWPATLVQPVGSPLSLECTVEGTSNPNLYWYRQAAGRGLQLLFYSVGIGQISSEVPQNLSASRPQDRQFILSSKKLLLSDSGFYLCAWGPDQPQHFGDGTRLSIL.

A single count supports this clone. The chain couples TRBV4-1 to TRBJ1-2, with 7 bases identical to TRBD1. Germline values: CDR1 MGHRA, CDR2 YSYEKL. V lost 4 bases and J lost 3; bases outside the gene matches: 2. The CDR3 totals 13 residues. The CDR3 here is CASSRTGDYGYTF. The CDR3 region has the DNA TGCGCCAGCAGCCGCACAGGGGACTATGGCTACACCTTC.